Described below is a single T cell receptor beta chain sequence and its context. Its antigen is as yet unknown. Sequencing templates came from extracted RNA that was reverse transcribed into cDNA. Only in-frame clones appear in the TCRdb table, and some are missing; sequencing was by immunoSEQ multiplex PCR. The table shows more than 75,000 clones, with around 45% occurring only once. The CDR3 loop spans 15 amino acids. Researchers took lesional scalp punch biopsies and peripheral blood from people who were alopecia areata patients. The sample originates from a study of CD8+ T cells in alopecia areata. Study-wide background: A 6-month period off drug followed tofacitinib, which lasted 6 to 18 months. Overall study findings and caveats: Especially in alopecia totalis/universalis, lesional scalp showed greater clonality than normal scalp did. Scalp samples also yield sequences of resident alphabeta T cells from normal skin.

The chain uses TRBV1 and TRBJ2-3; TRBD2, the table's D call, was not compared with the DNA. TRBV1 is flagged as a pseudogene. This TCR was recovered from a human donor with alopecia areata. Material: CD4+ T cells sorted from blood. The CDR3, as DNA: TGCACCAGCTTGGCACTAGCGGGAGAAGGGGATACGCAGTATTTT. As protein: CTSLALAGEGDTQYF.